This section outlines one TCR beta chain sequence together with its context. The record originates from a study of control samples from healthy donors and cancer patients. Sequencing was performed with immunoSEQ multiplex PCR; in TCRdb, only in-frame clones are kept and a portion is missing. The profile shows 150,000 to 200,000 clones, 90% to 95% of them singletons. Germline V gene data show CDR1 as SEHNR and CDR2 as FQNEAQ (reference sequence). Deletions cut 1 base from V and 1 base from J, with 8 bases between. This CDR3 is built from 15 residues. The chain carries TRBV7-9 and TRBJ1-3; D is ambiguous. Sequenced material: blood. The TCR sequence derives from a man aged 30 to 45 in good health. CDR3 sequence (DNA): TGTGCCAGCAGCTTAGAACGGCCATCTGGAAACACCATATATTTT. Its protein is CASSLERPSGNTIYF.